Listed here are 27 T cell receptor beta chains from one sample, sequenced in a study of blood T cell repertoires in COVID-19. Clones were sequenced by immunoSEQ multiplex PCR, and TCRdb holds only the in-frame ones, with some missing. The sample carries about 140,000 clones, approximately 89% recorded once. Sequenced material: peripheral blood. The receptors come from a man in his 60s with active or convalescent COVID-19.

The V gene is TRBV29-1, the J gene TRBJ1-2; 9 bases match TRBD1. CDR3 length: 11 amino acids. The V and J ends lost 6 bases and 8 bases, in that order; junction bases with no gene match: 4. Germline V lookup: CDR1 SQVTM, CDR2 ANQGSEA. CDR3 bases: TGCAGCGTACAGGGGGCGCGGGGCTACACCTTC. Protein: CSVQGARGYTF.

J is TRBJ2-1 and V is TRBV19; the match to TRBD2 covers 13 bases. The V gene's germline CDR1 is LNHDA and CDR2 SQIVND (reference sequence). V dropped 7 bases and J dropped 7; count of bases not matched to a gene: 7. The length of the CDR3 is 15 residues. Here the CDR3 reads CASMELAGGKNEQFF. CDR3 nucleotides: TGTGCCAGTATGGAACTAGCGGGAGGGAAAAATGAGCAGTTCTTC.

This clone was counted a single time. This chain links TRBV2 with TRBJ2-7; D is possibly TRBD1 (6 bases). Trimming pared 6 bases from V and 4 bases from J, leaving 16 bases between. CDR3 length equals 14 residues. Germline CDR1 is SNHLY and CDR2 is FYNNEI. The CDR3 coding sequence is TGTGCCAGCAGCTACGGGACACTTAGGTACGAGCAGTACTTC. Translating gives CASSYGTLRYEQYF.

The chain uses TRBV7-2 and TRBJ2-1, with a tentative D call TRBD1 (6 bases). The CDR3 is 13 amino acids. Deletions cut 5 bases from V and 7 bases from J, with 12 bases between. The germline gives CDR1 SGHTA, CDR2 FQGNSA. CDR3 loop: CASSPQGPNEQFF. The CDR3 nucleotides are TGTGCCAGCAGCCCACAGGGTCCGAATGAGCAGTTCTTC.

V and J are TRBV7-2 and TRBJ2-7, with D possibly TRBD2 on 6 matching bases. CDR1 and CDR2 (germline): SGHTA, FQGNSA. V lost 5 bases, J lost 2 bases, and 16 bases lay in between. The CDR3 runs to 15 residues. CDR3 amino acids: CASSRTGTGTYEQYF. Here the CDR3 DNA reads TGTGCCAGCAGCCGGACCGGGACTGGGACCTACGAGCAGTACTTC.

The CDR3, as DNA: TGTGCCAGCAGCGCCGGACAGATGGTCATGAACACTGAAGCTTTCTTT. Its protein product is CASSAGQMVMNTEAFF. The chain joins TRBV5-4 to TRBJ1-1; possible D gene TRBD1, 6 bases. This CDR3 region has 16 residues. V was cut by 4 bases and J by 0 bases, with 16 bases left in between. Per germline, CDR1 SGHNT and CDR2 YYREEE (reference sequence).

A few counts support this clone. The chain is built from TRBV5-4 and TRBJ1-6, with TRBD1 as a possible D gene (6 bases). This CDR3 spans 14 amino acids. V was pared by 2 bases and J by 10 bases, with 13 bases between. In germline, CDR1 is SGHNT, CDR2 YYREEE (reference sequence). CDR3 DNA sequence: TGTGCCAGCAGCTTACAACAGGGTGGCTCACCCCTCCACTTT. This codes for CASSLQQGGSPLHF.

In nucleotides, the CDR3 is TGTGCCAGCAGCGCCTTTCCGGGGGAGAGTTCACCCCTCCACTTT. Protein product: CASSAFPGESSPLHF. The genes are TRBV11-2 and TRBJ1-6, with D maybe TRBD1 (5 bases). Germline V gene lookup returns CDR1 SGHAT and CDR2 FQNNGV. The germline V and J ends were trimmed by 5 bases and 9 bases, with 17 bases remaining between them. CDR3 length: 15 amino acids.

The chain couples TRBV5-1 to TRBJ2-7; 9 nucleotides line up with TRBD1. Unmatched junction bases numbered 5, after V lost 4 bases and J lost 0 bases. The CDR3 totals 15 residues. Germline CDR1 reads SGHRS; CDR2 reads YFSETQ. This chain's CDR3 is CASSRGTGSSYEQYF. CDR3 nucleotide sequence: TGCGCCAGCAGCCGCGGGACAGGGAGCTCCTACGAGCAGTACTTC. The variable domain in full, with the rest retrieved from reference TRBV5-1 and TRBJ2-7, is KAGVTQTPRYLIKTRGQQVTLSCSPISGHRSVSWYQQTPGQGLQFLFEYFSETQRNKGNFPGRFSGRQFSNSRSEMNVSTLELGDSALYLCASSRGTGSSYEQYFGPGTRLTVT.

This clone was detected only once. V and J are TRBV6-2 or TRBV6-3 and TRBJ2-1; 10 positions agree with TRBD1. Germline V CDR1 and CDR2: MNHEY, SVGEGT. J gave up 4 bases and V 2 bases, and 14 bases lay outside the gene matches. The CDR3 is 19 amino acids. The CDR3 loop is CASSYPDRGRRKIYNEQFF. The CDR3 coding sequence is TGTGCCAGCAGTTACCCCGACAGGGGGCGGAGAAAGATTTACAATGAGCAGTTCTTC.

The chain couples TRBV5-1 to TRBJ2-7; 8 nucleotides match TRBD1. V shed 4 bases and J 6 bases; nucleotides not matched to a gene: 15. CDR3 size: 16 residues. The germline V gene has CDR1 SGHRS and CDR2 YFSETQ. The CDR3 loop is CASSEEAGQGRVEQYF. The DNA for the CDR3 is TGCGCCAGCAGCGAGGAAGCAGGACAGGGAAGAGTCGAGCAGTACTTC.

The CDR3 is CSAKGGRIPTDTQYF. The CDR3 bases are TGCAGCGCAAAAGGGGGCCGGATCCCCACAGATACGCAGTATTTT. J is TRBJ2-3 and V is TRBV29-1; TRBD1 aligns across 7 bases. The V gene end was trimmed by 7 bases and the J gene end by 2 bases; junction bases not matched to a gene: 12. The CDR3 runs 15 residues. Germline CDR1 is SQVTM and CDR2 is ANQGSEA.

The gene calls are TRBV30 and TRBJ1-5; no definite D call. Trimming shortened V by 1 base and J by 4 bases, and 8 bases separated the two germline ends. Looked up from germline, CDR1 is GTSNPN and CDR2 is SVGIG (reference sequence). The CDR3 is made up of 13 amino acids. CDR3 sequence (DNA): TGTGCCTGGAGTGAATCTCGGAATCAGCCCCAGCATTTT. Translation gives CAWSESRNQPQHF.

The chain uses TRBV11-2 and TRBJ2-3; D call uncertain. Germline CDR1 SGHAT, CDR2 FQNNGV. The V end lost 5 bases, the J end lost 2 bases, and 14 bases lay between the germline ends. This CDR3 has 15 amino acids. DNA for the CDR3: TGTGCCAGCAGCCCCTCGCTCGCGGCCACAGATACGCAGTATTTT. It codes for CASSPSLAATDTQYF.

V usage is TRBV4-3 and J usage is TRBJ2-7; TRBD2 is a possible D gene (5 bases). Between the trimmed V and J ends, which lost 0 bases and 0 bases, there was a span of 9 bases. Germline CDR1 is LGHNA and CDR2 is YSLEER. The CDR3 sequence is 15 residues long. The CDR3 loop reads CASSQDRLPSYEQYF. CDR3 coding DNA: TGCGCCAGCAGCCAAGATCGACTACCCTCCTACGAGCAGTACTTC.

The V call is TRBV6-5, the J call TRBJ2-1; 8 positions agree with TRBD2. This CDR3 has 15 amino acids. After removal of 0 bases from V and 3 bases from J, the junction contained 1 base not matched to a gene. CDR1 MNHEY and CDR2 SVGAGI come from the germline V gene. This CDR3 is CASSYSSGIYNEQFF. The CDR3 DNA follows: TGTGCCAGCAGTTACTCTAGCGGGATCTACAATGAGCAGTTCTTC.

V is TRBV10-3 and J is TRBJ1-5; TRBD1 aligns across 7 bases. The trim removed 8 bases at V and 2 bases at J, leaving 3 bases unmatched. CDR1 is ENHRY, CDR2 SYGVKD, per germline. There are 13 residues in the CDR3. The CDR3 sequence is CAIDRDGNQPQHF. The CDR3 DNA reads TGTGCCATCGACAGGGATGGCAATCAGCCCCAGCATTTT.

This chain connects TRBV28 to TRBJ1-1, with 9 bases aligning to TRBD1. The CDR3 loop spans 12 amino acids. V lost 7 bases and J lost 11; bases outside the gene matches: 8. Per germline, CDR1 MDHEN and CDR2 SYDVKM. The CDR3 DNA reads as TGTGCCAGCACCGAAGGGACAGGGAAGGCTTTCTTT. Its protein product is CASTEGTGKAFF.

In DNA, the CDR3 is TGTGCCAGCAGCTTAGACTTAATCAACTATGGCTACACCTTC. Translation gives CASSLDLINYGYTF. This chain connects TRBV7-2 to TRBJ1-2; D is ambiguous. CDR3 length equals 14 residues. Trimming cost V 1 base and J 2 bases, with 8 bases left between them. Germline CDR1 reads SGHTA; CDR2 reads FQGNSA.

The CDR3 DNA reads as TGTGCCACCAGTGATGCTTATGGGACATCCCAGAGCACAGATACGCAGTATTTT. Translated: CATSDAYGTSQSTDTQYF. The chain is built from TRBV24-1 and TRBJ2-3, with D maybe TRBD1 (6 bases). CDR1 is KGHDR and CDR2 is SFDVKD in the germline V gene. CDR3 length: 18 residues. Trimming removed 3 bases at V and 0 bases at J, with 18 bases between.

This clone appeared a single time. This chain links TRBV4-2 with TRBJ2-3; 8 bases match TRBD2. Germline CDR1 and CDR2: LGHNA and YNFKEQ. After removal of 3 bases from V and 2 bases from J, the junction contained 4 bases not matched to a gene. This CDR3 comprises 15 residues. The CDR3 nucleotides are TGTGCCAGCAGCCAGCTAGCGGGTCACACAGATACGCAGTATTTT. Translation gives CASSQLAGHTDTQYF.

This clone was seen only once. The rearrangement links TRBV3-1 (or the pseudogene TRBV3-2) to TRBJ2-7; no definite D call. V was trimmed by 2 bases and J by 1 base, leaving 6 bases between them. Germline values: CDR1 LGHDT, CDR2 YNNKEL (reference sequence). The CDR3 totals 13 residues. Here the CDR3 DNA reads TGTGCCAGCAGCCAAAGAGATTCCTACGAGCAGTACTTC. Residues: CASSQRDSYEQYF.

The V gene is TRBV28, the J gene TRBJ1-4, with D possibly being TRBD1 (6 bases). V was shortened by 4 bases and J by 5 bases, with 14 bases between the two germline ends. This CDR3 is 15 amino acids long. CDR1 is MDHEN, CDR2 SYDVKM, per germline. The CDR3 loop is CASSSTGTRNEKLFF. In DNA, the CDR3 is TGTGCCAGCAGTTCCACAGGGACAAGAAATGAAAAACTGTTTTTT.

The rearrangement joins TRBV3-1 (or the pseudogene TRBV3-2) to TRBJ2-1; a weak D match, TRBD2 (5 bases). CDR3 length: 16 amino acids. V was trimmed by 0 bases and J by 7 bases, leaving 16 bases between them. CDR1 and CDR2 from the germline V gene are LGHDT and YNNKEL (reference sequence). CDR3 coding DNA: TGTGCCAGCAGCCAAGACAGGCTAGCTCTAGGTAATGAGCAGTTCTTC. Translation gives CASSQDRLALGNEQFF.

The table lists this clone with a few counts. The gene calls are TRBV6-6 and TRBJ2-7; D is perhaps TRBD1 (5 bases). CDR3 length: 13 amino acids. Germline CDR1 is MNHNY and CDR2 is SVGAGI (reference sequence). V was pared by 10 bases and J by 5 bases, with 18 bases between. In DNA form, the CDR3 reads TGTGCCACCACAAAGTCAGGGTCCAACGAGCAGTACTTC. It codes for CATTKSGSNEQYF.

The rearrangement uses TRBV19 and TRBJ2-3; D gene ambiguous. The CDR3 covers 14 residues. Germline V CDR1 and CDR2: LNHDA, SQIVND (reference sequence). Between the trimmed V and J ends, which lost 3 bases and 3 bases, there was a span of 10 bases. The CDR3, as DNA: TGTGCCAGTAGTATGGAAGACTTTACAGATACGCAGTATTTT. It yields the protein CASSMEDFTDTQYF.

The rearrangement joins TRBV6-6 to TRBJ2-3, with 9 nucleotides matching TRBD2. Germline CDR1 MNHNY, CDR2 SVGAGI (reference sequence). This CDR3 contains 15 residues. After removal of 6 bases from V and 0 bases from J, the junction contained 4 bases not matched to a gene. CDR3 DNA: TGTGCCAGCAGGAGAGCGGGAGGTAGCACAGATACGCAGTATTTT. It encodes CASRRAGGSTDTQYF.